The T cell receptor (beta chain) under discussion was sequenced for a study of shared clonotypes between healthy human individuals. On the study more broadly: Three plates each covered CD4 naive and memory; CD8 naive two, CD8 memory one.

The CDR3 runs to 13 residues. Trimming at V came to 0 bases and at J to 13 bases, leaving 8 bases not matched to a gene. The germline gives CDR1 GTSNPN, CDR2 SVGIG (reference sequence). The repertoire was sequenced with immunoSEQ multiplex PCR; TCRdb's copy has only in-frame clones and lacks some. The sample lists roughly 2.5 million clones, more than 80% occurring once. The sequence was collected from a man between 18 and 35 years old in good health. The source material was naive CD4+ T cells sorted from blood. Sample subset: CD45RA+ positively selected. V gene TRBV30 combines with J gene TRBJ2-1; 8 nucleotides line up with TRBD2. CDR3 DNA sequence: TGTGCCTGGAGTGTGATTAACGGACTAGCTCAGTTCTTC. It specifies CAWSVINGLAQFF.